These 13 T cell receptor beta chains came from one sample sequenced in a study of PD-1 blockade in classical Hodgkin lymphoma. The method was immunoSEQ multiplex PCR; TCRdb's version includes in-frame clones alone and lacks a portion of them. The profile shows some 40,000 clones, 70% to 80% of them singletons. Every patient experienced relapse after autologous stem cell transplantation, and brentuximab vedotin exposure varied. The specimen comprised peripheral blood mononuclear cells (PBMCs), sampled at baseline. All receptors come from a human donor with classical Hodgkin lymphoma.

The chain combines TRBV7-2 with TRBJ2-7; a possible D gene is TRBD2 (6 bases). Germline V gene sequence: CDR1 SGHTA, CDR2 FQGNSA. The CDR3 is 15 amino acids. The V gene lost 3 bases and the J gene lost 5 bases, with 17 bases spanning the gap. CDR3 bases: TGTGCCAGCAGCTTTAGCGGACCCCTGGGGGACGAGCAGTACTTC. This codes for CASSFSGPLGDEQYF.

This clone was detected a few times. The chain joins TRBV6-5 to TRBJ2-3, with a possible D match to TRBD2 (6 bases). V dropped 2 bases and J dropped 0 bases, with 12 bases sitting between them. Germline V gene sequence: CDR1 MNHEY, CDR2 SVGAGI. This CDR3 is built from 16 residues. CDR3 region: CASSYAASASTDTQYF. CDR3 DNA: TGTGCCAGCAGTTACGCAGCTAGCGCAAGCACAGATACGCAGTATTTT.

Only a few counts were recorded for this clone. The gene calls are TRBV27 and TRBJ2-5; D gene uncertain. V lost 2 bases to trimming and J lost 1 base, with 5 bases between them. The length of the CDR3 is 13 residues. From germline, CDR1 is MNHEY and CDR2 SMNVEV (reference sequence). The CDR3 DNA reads TGTGCCAGCAGTTTAGTGGGCCAAGAGACCCAGTACTTC. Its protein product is CASSLVGQETQYF.

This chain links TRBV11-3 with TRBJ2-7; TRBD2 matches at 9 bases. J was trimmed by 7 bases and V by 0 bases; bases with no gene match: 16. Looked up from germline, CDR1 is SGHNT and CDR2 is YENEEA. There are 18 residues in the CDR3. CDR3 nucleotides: TGTGCCAGCAGCTTAGATATCGGGGGACTAGCCATCCTTGCGGAGCAGTACTTC. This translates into CASSLDIGGLAILAEQYF.

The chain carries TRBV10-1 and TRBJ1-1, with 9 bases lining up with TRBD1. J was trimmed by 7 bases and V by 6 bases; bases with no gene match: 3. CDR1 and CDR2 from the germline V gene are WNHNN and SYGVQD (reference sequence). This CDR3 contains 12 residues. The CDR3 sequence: CASRGQGHEAFF. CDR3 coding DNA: TGCGCCAGCAGGGGACAGGGCCATGAAGCTTTCTTT.

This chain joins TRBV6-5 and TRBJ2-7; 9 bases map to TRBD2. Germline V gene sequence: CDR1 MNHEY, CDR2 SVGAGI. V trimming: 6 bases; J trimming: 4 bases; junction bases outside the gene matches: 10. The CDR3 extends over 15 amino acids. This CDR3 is CASRKSGRIGYEQYF. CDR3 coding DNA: TGTGCCAGCAGAAAGAGCGGGAGGATCGGATACGAGCAGTACTTC.

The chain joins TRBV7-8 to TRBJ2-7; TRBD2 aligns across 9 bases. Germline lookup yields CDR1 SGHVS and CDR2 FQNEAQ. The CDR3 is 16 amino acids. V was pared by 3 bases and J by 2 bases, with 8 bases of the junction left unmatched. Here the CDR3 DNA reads TGTGCCAGCAGCTTCACCGTAGCGGGAGTCCCCTACGAGCAGTACTTC. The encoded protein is CASSFTVAGVPYEQYF.

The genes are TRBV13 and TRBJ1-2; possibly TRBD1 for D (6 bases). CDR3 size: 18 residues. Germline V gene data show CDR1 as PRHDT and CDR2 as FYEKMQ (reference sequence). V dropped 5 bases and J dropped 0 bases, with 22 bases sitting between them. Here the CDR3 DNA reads TGTGCCAGCAGCCCCCTGGGGGGCAGACTTTCTACTAACTATGGCTACACCTTC. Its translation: CASSPLGGRLSTNYGYTF.

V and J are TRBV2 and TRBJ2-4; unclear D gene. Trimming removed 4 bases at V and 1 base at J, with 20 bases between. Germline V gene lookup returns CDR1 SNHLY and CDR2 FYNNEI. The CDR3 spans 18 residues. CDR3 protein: CASSGTRRFSDAKNIQYF. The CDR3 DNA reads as TGTGCCAGCAGTGGCACAAGACGATTCTCGGATGCCAAAAACATTCAGTACTTC.

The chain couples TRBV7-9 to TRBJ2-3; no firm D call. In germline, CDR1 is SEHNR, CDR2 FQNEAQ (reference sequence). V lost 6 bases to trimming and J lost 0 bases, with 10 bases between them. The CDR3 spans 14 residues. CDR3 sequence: CASSPLISTDTQYF. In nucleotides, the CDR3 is TGTGCCAGCAGTCCCCTTATCAGCACAGATACGCAGTATTTT.

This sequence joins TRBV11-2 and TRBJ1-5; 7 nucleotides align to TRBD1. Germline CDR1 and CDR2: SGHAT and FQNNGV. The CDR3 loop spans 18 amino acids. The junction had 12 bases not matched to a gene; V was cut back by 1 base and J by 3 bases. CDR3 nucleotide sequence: TGTGCCAGCAGCTTAGGTTTAAGGGGGCGGAGGGACAATCAGCCCCAGCATTTT. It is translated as CASSLGLRGRRDNQPQHF.

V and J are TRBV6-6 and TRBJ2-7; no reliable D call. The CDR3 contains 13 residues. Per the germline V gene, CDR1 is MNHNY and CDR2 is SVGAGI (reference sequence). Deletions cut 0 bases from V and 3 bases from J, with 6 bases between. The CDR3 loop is CASSYSPVYEQYF. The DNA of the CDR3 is TGTGCCAGCAGTTACTCACCGGTCTACGAGCAGTACTTC.

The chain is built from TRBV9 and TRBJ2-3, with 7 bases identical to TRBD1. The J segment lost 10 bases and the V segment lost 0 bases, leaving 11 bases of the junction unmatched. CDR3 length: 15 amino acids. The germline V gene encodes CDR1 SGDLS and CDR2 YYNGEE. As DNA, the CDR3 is TGTGCCAGCAGCGTAGATCTAGCAGGGGGTGTCGCGCAGTATTTT. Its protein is CASSVDLAGGVAQYF.